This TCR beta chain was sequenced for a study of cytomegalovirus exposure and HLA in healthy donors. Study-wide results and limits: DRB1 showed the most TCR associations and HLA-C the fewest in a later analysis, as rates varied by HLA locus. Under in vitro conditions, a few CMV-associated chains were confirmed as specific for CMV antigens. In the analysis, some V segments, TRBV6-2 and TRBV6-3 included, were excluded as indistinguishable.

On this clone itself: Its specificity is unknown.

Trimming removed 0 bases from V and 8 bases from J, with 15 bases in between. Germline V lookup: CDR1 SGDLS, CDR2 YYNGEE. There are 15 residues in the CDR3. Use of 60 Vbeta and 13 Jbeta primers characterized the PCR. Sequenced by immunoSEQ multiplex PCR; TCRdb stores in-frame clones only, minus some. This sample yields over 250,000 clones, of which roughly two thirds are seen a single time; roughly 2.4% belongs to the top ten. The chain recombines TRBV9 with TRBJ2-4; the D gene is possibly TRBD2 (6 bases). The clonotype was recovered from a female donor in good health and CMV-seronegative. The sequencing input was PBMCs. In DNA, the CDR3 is TGTGCCAGCAGCGTAGGGAGGGGCAGGGACTACATTCAGTACTTC. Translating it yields CASSVGRGRDYIQYF.